This T cell receptor (beta chain) was captured in a study of cytomegalovirus exposure and HLA in healthy donors. In the case of this clone: Antigen specificity is unknown.

Whole-study findings and limits: The dataset shows that most TCR sequences were rare, while some public TCRs occurred in many donors. Some V segments could not be told apart, so they were left out, TRBV6-2 and TRBV6-3 among them. The study flagged around 150 TCR beta chains as cytomegalovirus-associated.

The germline gives CDR1 LGHNA, CDR2 YSLEER. Trimming removed 1 base from V and 4 bases from J; junction bases left unmatched: 7. This CDR3 region has 16 residues. The PCR made use of 60 Vbeta and 13 Jbeta primers. Libraries were prepared by immunoSEQ multiplex PCR; TCRdb keeps only in-frame clonotypes and omits some of them. In the table there are over 200,000 clones, about 80% of which are singletons. V and J are TRBV4-3 and TRBJ2-1, with 7 bases matching TRBD1. The TCR sequence derives from a woman in her 40s in good health and CMV-seropositive. Sequenced sample: PBMCs. DNA of the CDR3: TGCGCCAGCAGCCAAGGGGACAGCGTATATTACAATGAGCAGTTCTTC. Translating it yields CASSQGDSVYYNEQFF.